The sequence of this T cell receptor (beta chain) was determined in a study of blood T cell repertoires in COVID-19 (dated by TCRdb to 2019 to 2021). Background for the entire study: The collaborator samples originated in the United States, Italy and Spain and spanned the acute and convalescent phases of COVID-19. Where available, HLA class I and class II types were obtained from metadata supplied by the sample provider rather than from assay-based typing. Deeply sampled blood TCRbeta repertoires from subjects exposed to, actively infected with, or recovered from COVID-19 were included in the dataset. A freely available public database, intended as a resource for researchers studying the immune response to SARS-CoV-2, is where the repertoires were released. Samples were obtained from the ongoing ImmuneRACE study (first 160 participants) and from some 1,200 subjects provided by 6 global collaborators. A de-identified subject ID, COVID-19 status, age in years and sex were almost always included in the sample metadata. The material from the prospective study consisted of cDNA or gDNA derived from T cells, B-cell-depleted T cells, or PBMCs.

Comment on this clone: The antigen this receptor binds is unknown. One junction end does not reproduce the germline sequence, and a read error may be involved.

TCRbeta CDR3 regions were amplified from genomic DNA using the immunoSEQ Assay, a bias-controlled multiplex PCR. The original pipeline was this. The number of nucleated cells in each sample was estimated by amplification of reference gene primers within the assay. To quantify the absolute abundance of each unique TCRbeta CDR3 rearrangement, sequence reads were collapsed and filtered. For each sample, productive Simpson clonality was calculated by taking the square root of Simpson's diversity index across productive rearrangements. Entries here come from immuneACCESS through TCRdb and include only in-frame sequences with V and J called. Some clones fail to appear in such tables; in the studies checked, an unresolved V gene covers under half of the shortfall, and the cause of the remainder is unknown. The V and J calls and clone size come from that table; D and trimming were worked out from the DNA. This sample holds tens of thousands of clones; approximately 80% were observed only once. The top ten clonotypes cover 16% of the sample.

The full study reports these points: The amount of clinical and demographic metadata varied by source and participant and was provided uncurated.

The collaborating institutions used their own protocols to collect whole blood in K2EDTA tubes. For TCRbeta analysis, collaborators shipped samples as frozen whole blood, isolated PBMCs, or DNA extracted from either of those sample types. Counted from cysteine to phenylalanine, this CDR3 has 15 amino acids. Here the CDR3 DNA is all that survives: 45 bases in frame from base 1. The germline V gene supplies CDR1 SGHDT and CDR2 YYEEEE. The chain is encoded by TRBV5-6 joined to TRBJ2-3; matching of 7 bases hints at TRBD2 as the D gene. This receptor was identified in a human donor in a cohort sampled during active COVID-19. Sequenced sample: peripheral blood. The CDR3 here reads CASRLGWGGTDTQYF. The DNA sequence is TGTGCCAGCAGACTAGGATGGGGGGGCACCGATACGCAGTATTTT.